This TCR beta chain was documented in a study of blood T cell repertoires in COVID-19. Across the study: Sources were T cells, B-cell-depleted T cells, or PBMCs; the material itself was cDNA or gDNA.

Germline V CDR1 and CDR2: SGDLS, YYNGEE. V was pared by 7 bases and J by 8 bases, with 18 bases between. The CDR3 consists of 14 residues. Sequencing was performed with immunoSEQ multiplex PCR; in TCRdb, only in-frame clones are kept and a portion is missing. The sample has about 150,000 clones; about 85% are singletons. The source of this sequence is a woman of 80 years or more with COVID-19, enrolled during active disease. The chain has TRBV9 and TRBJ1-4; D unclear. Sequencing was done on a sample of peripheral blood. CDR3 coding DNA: TGTGCCAGCGCATACGGAGAGGGTCGAGAAAAACTGTTTTTT. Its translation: CASAYGEGREKLFF.